This record concerns one TCR beta chain sequence. The data are from a study of preoperative IRX-2 immunotherapy in early breast cancer. Data came from immunoSEQ multiplex PCR; TCRdb stores just in-frame clones and leaves some out. The sample records around 35,000 clones, 90% to 95% being singletons. Treatment described: preoperative locoregional IRX-2 cytokine immunotherapy. Preoperative locoregional IRX-2 cytokine immunotherapy was tested in the phase Ib source study. CDR1 and CDR2 (germline): WNHNN, SYGVQD (reference sequence). V was clipped by 8 bases and J by 7 bases; unmatched bases: 23. This CDR3 has 17 residues.

The V and J genes are TRBV10-1 and TRBJ2-7; TRBD2 agrees at 7 bases. The source is a human donor with breast cancer. This specimen was acquired from a patient treated with IRX-2 immunotherapy. CDR3 protein: CASAGLAELISSGEQYF. CDR3 bases: TGCGCCAGCGCGGGGCTAGCGGAACTCATATCGTCTGGAGAGCAGTACTTC.